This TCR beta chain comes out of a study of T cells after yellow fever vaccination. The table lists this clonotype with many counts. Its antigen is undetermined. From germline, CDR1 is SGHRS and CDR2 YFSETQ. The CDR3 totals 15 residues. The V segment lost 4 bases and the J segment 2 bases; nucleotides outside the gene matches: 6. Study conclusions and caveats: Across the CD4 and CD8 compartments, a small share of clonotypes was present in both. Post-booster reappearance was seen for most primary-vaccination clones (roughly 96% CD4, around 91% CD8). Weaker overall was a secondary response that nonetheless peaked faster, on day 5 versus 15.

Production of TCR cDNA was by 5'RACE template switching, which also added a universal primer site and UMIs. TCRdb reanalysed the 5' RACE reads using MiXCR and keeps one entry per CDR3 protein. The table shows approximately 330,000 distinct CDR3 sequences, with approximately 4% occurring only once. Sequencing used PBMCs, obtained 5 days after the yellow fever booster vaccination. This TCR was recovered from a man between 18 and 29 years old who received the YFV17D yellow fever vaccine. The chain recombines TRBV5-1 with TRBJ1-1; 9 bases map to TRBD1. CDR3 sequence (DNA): TGCGCCAGCAGCGCTCCGGGACAGGGAAACACTGAAGCTTTCTTT. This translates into CASSAPGQGNTEAFF. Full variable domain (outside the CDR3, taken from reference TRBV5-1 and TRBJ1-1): KAGVTQTPRYLIKTRGQQVTLSCSPISGHRSVSWYQQTPGQGLQFLFEYFSETQRNKGNFPGRFSGRQFSNSRSEMNVSTLELGDSALYLCASSAPGQGNTEAFFGQGTRLTVV.